This TCR beta chain was sequenced for a study of blood T cell repertoires in COVID-19. Trimming removed 8 bases at V and 8 bases at J, with 12 bases between. The CDR3 is 11 residues long. In the original analysis: For nucleated cells, counts were estimated from reference gene primer amplification. The method was immunoSEQ multiplex PCR; TCRdb's version includes in-frame clones alone and lacks a portion of them. Clone size and V and J calls were adopted from that table, with D and trimming inferred from the DNA. Of fewer than 200,000 clones in the sample, less than 85% were seen once. Two negative PCRs, clearance, or symptom resolution were required of recovered Cohort 3 donors.

The chain couples TRBV12-3 or TRBV12-4 to TRBJ1-2; D not certain. Sequencing input: PBMCs or T cells enriched from blood (not recorded which). This TCR came from a woman in her 50s who had recovered from COVID-19. The CDR3 here is CASSGLGGYTF. The CDR3, as DNA: TGTGCCAGCTCTGGACTGGGAGGCTACACCTTC.